The clone carrying this T cell receptor beta chain showed up many times. Antigen specificity is unknown. An end of the junction differs from the germline gene, which may be a read error. The sample is drawn from a study of identical twins. CDR1 and CDR2 from the germline V gene are SSHAT and FNYEAQ (reference sequence). This CDR3 has 14 amino acids. TCRdb reanalysed the 5' RACE reads using MiXCR and keeps one entry per CDR3 protein. This sample has 500,000 to 600,000 distinct CDR3 sequences; 22% occur once, and the top ten carry about 0.91%. Study findings and constraints: Compared with models, monozygotic twins showed more out-of-frame TCR alpha sharing. Memory repertoires showed no such pattern, whereas abundant cord blood beta clonotypes carried fewer insertions. Because invariant MAIT and iNKT cells could be present, zero-insertion analyses could be partly confounded.

The same data also went into a second study, on T cells expressing NK-cell markers.

The specimen sequenced was CD4+ T cells sorted from blood. The chain recombines TRBV7-7 with TRBJ2-2; the D is unclear. The clonotype was recovered from a woman aged 18-30 years in good health. The CDR3 spells CASRLNSNTGELFF. CDR3 DNA: TGTGCTAGCAGGCTTAATTCGAACACCGGGGAGCTGTTTTTT.